These T cell receptor beta chains were read from a single sample in a study of identifying expanded T cells in peripheral blood. Generated by immunoSEQ multiplex PCR, the TCRdb table keeps only in-frame clones and is missing some. The table lists about 47,000 clones, around 82% of them singletons, with 11% to 15% in the top ten. The sample was blood. The receptors stem from a person between 18 and 75 years old in good health. Each CDR3 is given with its conserved first and last residue.

TRBV19	TRBJ1-5	CASRPVGGRRWRSNQPQHF
TRBV7-9	TRBJ1-1	CASSNTSAFQAFF
TRBV10-1	TRBJ2-2	CASSAQGQNGELFF
TRBV7-9	TRBJ2-1	CASSDKRGGPYEQFF
TRBV6-1	TRBJ1-2	CASSPGQGGYTF
TRBV6-5	TRBJ2-3	CASSPTFGRPDTQYF
TRBV18	TRBJ2-3	CASSPYMPGLAGAGTDTQYF
TRBV27	TRBJ2-7	CASSLGFLEPRTYEQYF
TRBV7-8	TRBJ1-5	CASSLAATVSQPQHF
TRBV30	TRBJ2-5	CAWSVHEPETQYF
TRBV7-8	TRBJ1-5	CASSLGGQSSNQPQHF
TRBV5-6	TRBJ2-7	CASSLVGDEQYF
TRBV4-1	TRBJ2-5	CASSQETPGQETQYF
TRBV25-1	TRBJ2-4	CASRPGTPGNIQYF
TRBV14	TRBJ1-6	CASSQEKGAGSPLHF
TRBV5-4	TRBJ2-1	CASSPGLALDEQFF
TRBV28	TRBJ2-7	CASSKGRQRSEQYF
TRBV7-6	TRBJ2-1	CASSLDGGTRTIYNEQFF
TRBV10-1	TRBJ2-3	CASSETSGGAVDTQYF
TRBV19	TRBJ1-2	CASSVTRGGARGYTF
TRBV29-1	TRBJ2-3	CSVEDLGLNTDTQYF
TRBV6-5	TRBJ1-6	CASHGRVFNSPLHF
TRBV7-9	TRBJ2-7	CASQIPGTGKDEQYF
TRBV18	TRBJ1-1	CASSPGTSERAFF
TRBV19	TRBJ1-4	CASRQREFGEKLFF
TRBV2	TRBJ1-1	CASTRKGNTEAFF
TRBV15	TRBJ2-7	CATSRVTGIYEQYF
TRBV7-9	TRBJ2-1	CASSLEGGEQFF
TRBV5-1	TRBJ2-7	CASKLREGSYEQYF
TRBV19	TRBJ1-3	CASSIDPAYRSSGNTIYF
TRBV5-1	TRBJ1-1	CASRVGTEAFF